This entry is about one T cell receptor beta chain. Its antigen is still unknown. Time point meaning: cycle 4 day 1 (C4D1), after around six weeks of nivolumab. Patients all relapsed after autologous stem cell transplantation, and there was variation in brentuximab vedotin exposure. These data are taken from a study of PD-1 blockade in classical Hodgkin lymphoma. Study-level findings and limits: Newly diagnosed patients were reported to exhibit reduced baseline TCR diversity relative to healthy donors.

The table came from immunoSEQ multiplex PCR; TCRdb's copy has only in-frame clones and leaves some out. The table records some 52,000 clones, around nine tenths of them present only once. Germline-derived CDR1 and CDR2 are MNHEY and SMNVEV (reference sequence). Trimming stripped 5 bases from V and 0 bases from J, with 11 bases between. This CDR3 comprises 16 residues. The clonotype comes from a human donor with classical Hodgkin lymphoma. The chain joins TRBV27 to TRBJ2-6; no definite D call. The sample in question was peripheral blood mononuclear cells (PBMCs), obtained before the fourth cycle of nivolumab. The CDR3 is CASSTLGGSGANVLTF. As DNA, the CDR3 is TGTGCCAGCAGTACCCTGGGTGGCTCTGGGGCCAACGTCCTGACTTTC.